Below are 13 T cell receptor beta chains sequenced from a single sample in a study of T cell responses to AZD1222 COVID-19 vaccine. Some clones are missing from TCRdb's copy, which holds only in-frame ones; the method was immunoSEQ multiplex PCR. The sample gives about 120,000 clones, 80% to 90% of which show up once; under 20% is in the top ten. The material was peripheral blood, obtained on day 0 of MenACWY control vaccination. These receptors were obtained from an adult in good health.

About this clone itself: An end of the junction differs from the germline gene, which may be a read error. V is TRBV6-1 and J is TRBJ1-6; 7 nucleotides align to TRBD1. Germline-derived CDR1 and CDR2 are MNHNS and SASEGT. This CDR3 is built from 15 residues. CDR3 nucleotides: TGTGCCAGCAGTGAAGAGACAGGGAATAACTCACCCCTCCACTTT. Protein sequence: CASSEETGNNSPLHF.

CDR3 DNA: TGTGCCAGCAGTCCCCCGGCGGGAGGTCGGTACTTC. It yields the protein CASSPPAGGRYF. The V gene is TRBV27, the J gene TRBJ2-7; 8 bases map to TRBD2. This CDR3 spans 12 amino acids. J was trimmed by 12 bases and V by 5 bases; bases with no gene match: 9. Germline V gene data show CDR1 as MNHEY and CDR2 as SMNVEV (reference sequence).

The J gene is TRBJ2-1, the V gene TRBV5-6; TRBD2 aligns across 9 bases. V lost 4 bases, J lost 4 bases, and 9 bases stayed unmatched. CDR3 length: 16 amino acids. The V gene's germline CDR1 is SGHDT and CDR2 YYEEEE. DNA of the CDR3: TGTGCCAGCAGCACAGGAAGCGGGAGGAGGTACAATGAGCAGTTCTTC. This encodes CASSTGSGRRYNEQFF. Full variable domain (outside the CDR3, taken from reference TRBV5-6 and TRBJ2-1): DAGVTQSPTHLIKTRGQQVTLRCSPKSGHDTVSWYQQALGQGPQFIFQYYEEEERQRGNFPDRFSGHQFPNYSSELNVNALLLGDSALYLCASSTGSGRRYNEQFFGPGTRLTVL.

This sequence joins TRBV6-2 or TRBV6-3 and TRBJ2-7; 12 bases align to TRBD2. This CDR3 region has 15 residues. After removal of 5 bases from V and 5 bases from J, the junction contained 7 bases not matched to a gene. Germline CDR1 is MNHEY and CDR2 is SVGEGT. The CDR3 reads CASSDPPSGRDEQYF. The CDR3 bases are TGTGCCAGCAGTGACCCCCCTAGCGGGAGGGACGAGCAGTACTTC.

This clone was observed once. The rearrangement uses TRBV11-2 and TRBJ1-1; the D gene is possibly TRBD1 (6 bases). The germline gives CDR1 SGHAT, CDR2 FQNNGV. Trimming took off 5 bases at V and 4 bases at J, with 20 bases between the two ends. This CDR3 has 16 amino acids. CDR3 amino acids: CASSPGARGGITEAFF. Here the CDR3 DNA reads TGTGCCAGCAGCCCAGGGGCGAGGGGCGGGATCACTGAAGCTTTCTTT. Supplemented by reference TRBV11-2 and TRBJ1-1, the full variable domain reads EAGVAQSPRYKIIEKRQSVAFWCNPISGHATLYWYQQILGQGPKLLIQFQNNGVVDDSQLPKDRFSAERLKGVDSTLKIQPAKLEDSAVYLCASSPGARGGITEAFFGQGTRLTVV.

The CDR3, as DNA: TGCAGTGCTAGTTTTCCCGGGGCAGGTGGCTATGGCTACACCTTC. It translates to CSASFPGAGGYGYTF. This sequence joins TRBV20-1 and TRBJ1-2; perhaps TRBD1 as D (5 bases). V lost 3 bases to trimming and J lost 4 bases, with 18 bases between them. The CDR3 covers 15 residues. Germline CDR1 and CDR2: DFQATT and SNEGSKA (reference sequence).

The chain uses TRBV7-9 and TRBJ2-7; D might be TRBD2 (5 bases). Trimming left V 6 bases short and J 6 bases short, with 6 bases between. This CDR3 has 10 amino acids. The germline V gene has CDR1 SEHNR and CDR2 FQNEAQ (reference sequence). The CDR3 is CASSGGEQYF. In DNA form, the CDR3 reads TGTGCCAGCAGTGGAGGCGAGCAGTACTTC.

This chain uses TRBV3-1 (or the pseudogene TRBV3-2) with TRBJ1-2; 11 bases line up with TRBD1. After removal of 3 bases from V and 6 bases from J, the junction contained 6 bases not matched to a gene. The CDR3 is 15 amino acids. The germline CDR1 and CDR2 sequences are LGHDT and YNNKEL (reference sequence). The CDR3 spells CASSHRTGGANGYTF. The CDR3 DNA reads as TGTGCCAGCAGCCATCGGACAGGGGGCGCGAATGGCTACACCTTC.

This clone was counted a single time. The gene calls are TRBV24-1 and TRBJ1-5; D perhaps matches TRBD1 (6 bases). CDR3 length equals 15 residues. CDR1 KGHDR and CDR2 SFDVKD come from the germline V gene. V was clipped by 3 bases and J by 3 bases, with 11 bases between them. The CDR3: CATSDDRSFNQPQHF. CDR3 bases: TGTGCCACCAGTGATGACAGGAGCTTCAATCAGCCCCAGCATTTT.

V usage is TRBV9 and J usage is TRBJ2-5; weak D call: TRBD1 (5 bases). The germline V gene has CDR1 SGDLS and CDR2 YYNGEE. V was clipped by 0 bases and J by 4 bases, with 7 bases between them. CDR3 size: 13 residues. The CDR3 loop is CASSVGGRETQYF. Here the CDR3 DNA reads TGTGCCAGCAGCGTAGGGGGCCGAGAGACCCAGTACTTC.

The V and J genes are TRBV7-8 and TRBJ2-1, with D unresolved. Germline V gene data show CDR1 as SGHVS and CDR2 as FQNEAQ. Between the trimmed V and J ends, which lost 4 bases and 4 bases, there was a span of 17 bases. The CDR3 sequence is 16 residues long. CDR3 nucleotide sequence: TGTGCCAGCAGCTCGAACGATTTGCCTACTTACAATGAGCAGTTCTTC. This translates into CASSSNDLPTYNEQFF.

The chain carries TRBV5-1 and TRBJ1-4; D possibly corresponds to TRBD1 (5 bases). There are 15 residues in the CDR3. Trimming took off 4 bases at V and 4 bases at J, with 14 bases between the two ends. From germline, CDR1 is SGHRS and CDR2 YFSETQ. As DNA, the CDR3 is TGCGCCAGCAGCGTCGCCAGGGCTATTAATGAAAAACTGTTTTTT. Protein: CASSVARAINEKLFF.

The chain carries TRBV15 and TRBJ1-1; D is uncertain. This CDR3 comprises 15 residues. V was pared by 0 bases and J by 5 bases, with 13 bases between. Looked up from germline, CDR1 is LNHNV and CDR2 is YYDKDF (reference sequence). The CDR3 protein is CATSRDLGRGTEAFF. The CDR3 DNA reads as TGTGCCACCAGCAGAGATCTGGGGAGAGGAACTGAAGCTTTCTTT.